The T cell receptor (beta chain) under discussion was sequenced for a study of prognosis after radiotherapy for stage I lung cancer. The germline gives CDR1 MGHRA, CDR2 YSYEKL. This CDR3 is built from 17 residues. Between the trimmed V and J ends, which lost 0 bases and 5 bases, there was a span of 19 bases. This clonotype was counted at least ten times. TCR beta CDR3 amplification from genomic DNA was performed by two-round multiplex PCR. TRBV and TRBJ genes each had their own specific primers in first-round PCR. TCRdb itself ran the multiplex PCR reads through MiXCR, one entry per CDR3 protein. This sample carries around 56,000 distinct CDR3 sequences, around a quarter of them seen once, and the ten largest clones take around 8.1%. Sample collection consisted of about 6 milliliters of peripheral blood drawn at each of two time points.

V usage is TRBV4-1 and J usage is TRBJ1-2; possibly TRBD1 for D (6 bases). The specimen comprised PBMCs, sampled before or after stereotactic body radiation therapy (not recorded which). This clonotype originated in a donor at least 50 years old with non-small cell lung cancer. The CDR3 coding sequence is TGCGCCAGCAGCCAAGATCATAGGGGGGGCAGGGCTTATGGCTACACCTTC. Translating it yields CASSQDHRGGRAYGYTF.